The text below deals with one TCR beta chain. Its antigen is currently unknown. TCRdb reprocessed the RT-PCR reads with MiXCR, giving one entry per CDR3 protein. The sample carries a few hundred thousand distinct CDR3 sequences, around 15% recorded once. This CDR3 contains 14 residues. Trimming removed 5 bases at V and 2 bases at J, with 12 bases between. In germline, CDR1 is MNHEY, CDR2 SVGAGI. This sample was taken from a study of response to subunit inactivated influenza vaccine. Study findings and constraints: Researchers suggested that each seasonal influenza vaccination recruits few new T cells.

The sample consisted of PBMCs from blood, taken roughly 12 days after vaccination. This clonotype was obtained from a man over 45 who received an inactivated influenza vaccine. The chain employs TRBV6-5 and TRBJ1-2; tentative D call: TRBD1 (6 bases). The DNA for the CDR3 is TGTGCCAGCAGTAACGGACAGAAGAACTATGGCTACACCTTC. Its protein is CASSNGQKNYGYTF.